This T cell receptor beta chain was captured in a study of patients and donors after allogeneic stem cell transplantation. The CDR3 spans 14 residues. With 3 bases clipped from V and 4 bases from J, the junction kept 6 bases outside the gene matches. The V gene's germline CDR1 is DFQATT and CDR2 SNEGSKA (reference sequence). Each CDR3 protein is one row after TCRdb ran MiXCR on the RT-PCR reads. The table lists around 90,000 distinct CDR3 sequences, roughly 50% of them singletons, with 61% in the top ten. Material for sequencing was blood, either unsorted or a sorted T cell fraction (not recorded which). V gene TRBV20-1 combines with J gene TRBJ2-1; 7 bases agree with TRBD2. The source of this sequence is a human donor who was either an allogeneic HSCT recipient or a stem cell or donor lymphocyte infusion donor (not recorded which). It is not recorded whose cells these are; they may come from a transplant donor. CDR3 in amino acids: CSARGTTKYNEQFF. The DNA of the CDR3 is TGCAGTGCTAGGGGGACTACCAAATACAATGAGCAGTTCTTC.